The 26 T cell receptor beta chains reported below all come from one sample, sequenced in a study of CD8+ T cells in alopecia areata. RNA extraction and reverse transcription yielded cDNA as sequencing template. TCRdb's table, derived via immunoSEQ multiplex PCR, lists solely in-frame clones and lacks some. The sample lists 160,000 or so clones; around half were seen once. Here the sequenced sample was CD8+ T cells sorted from blood, taken at week 0. Receptor source: a human donor with alopecia areata.

The rearrangement joins TRBV9 to TRBJ2-7; D unresolved. The CDR3 has 12 amino acids. Trimming cost V 3 bases and J 2 bases, with 6 bases left between them. CDR1 SGDLS and CDR2 YYNGEE come from the germline V gene. This chain's CDR3 is CASSGNTYEQYF. The CDR3 nucleotides read TGTGCCAGCAGCGGAAACACCTACGAGCAGTACTTC. Filled out from reference TRBV9 and TRBJ2-7, the complete variable domain reads DSGVTQTPKHLITATGQRVTLRCSPRSGDLSVYWYQQSLDQGLQFLIQYYNGEERAKGNILERFSAQQFPDLHSELNLSSLELGDSALYFCASSGNTYEQYFGPGTRLTVT.

This clone has a handful of counts. The rearrangement links TRBV4-3 to TRBJ2-3; possibly TRBD1 for D (7 bases). Germline lookup yields CDR1 LGHNA and CDR2 YSLEER. There are 15 residues in the CDR3. Trimming removed 4 bases from V and 4 bases from J, with 15 bases in between. The CDR3 bases are TGCGCCAGCAGCCTACGACAGGGACTCGCAGATACGCAGTATTTT. Residues: CASSLRQGLADTQYF.

The genes are TRBV6-5 and TRBJ1-1; D call uncertain. The CDR3 covers 14 residues. V was cut by 2 bases and J by 0 bases, with 7 bases left in between. Germline CDR1 reads MNHEY; CDR2 reads SVGAGI. The CDR3 loop is CASSYASMNTEAFF. The DNA of the CDR3 is TGTGCCAGCAGTTACGCCAGCATGAACACTGAAGCTTTCTTT.

The gene calls are TRBV19 and TRBJ2-7; D is possibly TRBD2 (5 bases). The germline gives CDR1 LNHDA, CDR2 SQIVND (reference sequence). This CDR3 comprises 13 residues. V was clipped by 4 bases and J by 3 bases, with 10 bases between them. The CDR3 sequence is CASSSGQLYEQYF. CDR3 bases: TGTGCCAGTAGTAGCGGGCAGCTCTACGAGCAGTACTTC.

Details on this clone: The identical CDR3 is also encoded by other nucleotide sequences in the sample. The chain uses TRBV30 and TRBJ2-7, with D possibly TRBD2 on 6 matching bases. CDR1 is GTSNPN, CDR2 SVGIG, per germline (reference sequence). The CDR3 sequence is 14 residues long. The V gene lost 0 bases and the J gene lost 2 bases, with 11 bases spanning the gap. The DNA of the CDR3 is TGTGCCTGGAGTGTAGGGGCGGGAACCTACGAGCAGTACTTC. Its translation: CAWSVGAGTYEQYF. Full variable domain (rest looked up from reference TRBV30 and TRBJ2-7): SQTIHQWPATLVQPVGSPLSLECTVEGTSNPNLYWYRQAAGRGLQLLFYSVGIGQISSEVPQNLSASRPQDRQFILSSKKLLLSDSGFYLCAWSVGAGTYEQYFGPGTRLTVT.

This clone was detected only a few times. The chain uses TRBV7-8 and TRBJ2-1, with D perhaps assigned TRBD1 or TRBD2 (5 bases each). V was clipped by 5 bases and J by 5 bases, with 10 bases between them. CDR1 SGHVS and CDR2 FQNEAQ come from the germline V gene. The length of the CDR3 is 13 residues. CDR3 coding DNA: TGTGCCAGCAGCAAGGGACCAAACAATGAGCAGTTCTTC. It codes for CASSKGPNNEQFF.

This clone came up once. The chain carries TRBV29-1 and TRBJ1-1; TRBD1 is a possible D gene (5 bases). The V gene's germline CDR1 is SQVTM and CDR2 ANQGSEA. V shed 6 bases and J shed 1 base, with 9 bases lying between them. The CDR3 has 12 amino acids. CDR3 in DNA: TGCAGCGTCACGGGGGGGAACACTGAAGCTTTCTTT. Translation: CSVTGGNTEAFF.

This chain uses TRBV4-3 with TRBJ2-3; 7 bases map to TRBD1. Germline trimming cut 4 bases from V and 5 bases from J; bases unmatched to any gene: 6. The CDR3 covers 14 residues. CDR1 is LGHNA and CDR2 is YSLEER in the germline V gene. This chain's CDR3 is CASSLRQGEDTQYF. The CDR3 nucleotides read TGCGCCAGCAGCCTGCGACAGGGCGAAGATACGCAGTATTTT.

The chain carries TRBV7-8 and TRBJ1-5, with D possibly matching TRBD1 (5 bases). CDR3 length: 14 residues. Germline loops: CDR1 SGHVS, CDR2 FQNEAQ. V was pared by 0 bases and J by 6 bases, with 9 bases between. The CDR3 is CASSLAPGSQPQHF. CDR3 DNA: TGTGCCAGCAGCTTAGCCCCAGGGAGTCAGCCCCAGCATTTT.

The CDR3 sequence: CASSFEGADTQYF. The CDR3 nucleotides read TGTGCCAGCAGCTTCGAAGGAGCAGATACGCAGTATTTT. V and J are TRBV11-2 and TRBJ2-3, with D unclear. The CDR3 has 13 residues. The germline V and J ends were trimmed by 3 bases and 4 bases, with 8 bases remaining between them. Per the germline V gene, CDR1 is SGHAT and CDR2 is FQNNGV. Complete variable domain (other parts from reference TRBV11-2 and TRBJ2-3): EAGVAQSPRYKIIEKRQSVAFWCNPISGHATLYWYQQILGQGPKLLIQFQNNGVVDDSQLPKDRFSAERLKGVDSTLKIQPAKLEDSAVYLCASSFEGADTQYFGPGTRLTVL.

As for this clone: Other nucleotide sequences in the sample specify the same CDR3. The chain couples TRBV6-5 to TRBJ1-1; D remains ambiguous. Germline CDR1 MNHEY, CDR2 SVGAGI. CDR3 length: 13 amino acids. V dropped 3 bases and J dropped 1 base, with 6 bases sitting between them. The CDR3 DNA follows: TGTGCCAGCAGTTATAAGGAGAACACTGAAGCTTTCTTT. It yields the protein CASSYKENTEAFF.

This clone was counted only a few times. The chain recombines TRBV30 with TRBJ1-1; D unresolved. With 1 base removed from V and 6 bases from J, the gap between germline ends came to 6 bases. This CDR3 has 11 amino acids. Germline CDR1 and CDR2: GTSNPN and SVGIG (reference sequence). CDR3 amino acids: CAWSDVAEAFF. The CDR3 coding sequence is TGTGCCTGGAGTGACGTAGCTGAAGCTTTCTTT.

J is TRBJ1-2 and V is TRBV5-1; the D is unclear. Germline values: CDR1 SGHRS, CDR2 YFSETQ. The CDR3 loop spans 13 amino acids. V gave up 1 base and J gave up 4 bases, with 8 bases separating them. CDR3 in amino acids: CASSLTESYGYTF. The CDR3 DNA follows: TGCGCCAGCAGCTTGACCGAGTCCTATGGCTACACCTTC.

The rearrangement links TRBV4-3 to TRBJ2-6; unclear D gene. The CDR3 is made up of 15 amino acids. Germline CDR1 reads LGHNA; CDR2 reads YSLEER. The ends were cut back, 0 bases at V and 7 bases at J, with 10 bases in the middle. The CDR3 sequence is CASSQERAQANVLTF. Here the CDR3 DNA reads TGCGCCAGCAGCCAAGAAAGGGCCCAAGCCAACGTCCTGACTTTC.

DNA for the CDR3: TGTGCCAGCAGTATAGGGACTAGCGGGGGGGCCGGGGAGCTGTTTTTT. This gives the protein CASSIGTSGGAGELFF. The chain is built from TRBV27 and TRBJ2-2; 16 positions match TRBD2. The CDR3 has 16 amino acids. The J segment lost 6 bases and the V segment lost 5 bases, leaving 3 bases of the junction unmatched. Germline lookup yields CDR1 MNHEY and CDR2 SMNVEV (reference sequence).

The chain combines TRBV19 with TRBJ2-1; the D gene is possibly TRBD2 (5 bases). The CDR3 contains 15 residues. Looked up from germline, CDR1 is LNHDA and CDR2 is SQIVND (reference sequence). V was shortened by 2 bases and J by 6 bases, with 14 bases between the two germline ends. The CDR3 DNA follows: TGTGCCAGTAGTATAACCCCGGGCGGACTCAATGAGCAGTTCTTC. This translates into CASSITPGGLNEQFF.

The chain joins TRBV7-2 to TRBJ1-1; D is unclear. The CDR3 extends over 13 amino acids. CDR1 and CDR2 from the germline V gene are SGHTA and FQGNSA. V lost 2 bases and J lost 1, with 5 bases in between. The CDR3, as DNA: TGTGCCAGCAGCTTAAGGCGGAACACTGAAGCTTTCTTT. Translating gives CASSLRRNTEAFF.

The CDR3 loop reads CSVAGYQSSYEQYF. The CDR3 region has the DNA TGCAGCGTTGCTGGATACCAGAGCTCCTACGAGCAGTACTTC. V usage is TRBV29-1 and J usage is TRBJ2-7; no reliable D call. V was shortened by 4 bases and J by 0 bases, with 13 bases between the two germline ends. CDR1 SQVTM and CDR2 ANQGSEA come from the germline V gene. The CDR3 is 14 residues long.

The chain is built from TRBV6-5 and TRBJ2-3, with D hard to call. Per germline, CDR1 MNHEY and CDR2 SVGAGI. The V end was cut by 5 bases, the J end by 5 bases, with 5 bases between. The CDR3 is 11 residues long. The CDR3 spells CASSRGDTQYF. DNA for the CDR3: TGTGCCAGCAGTCGCGGAGATACGCAGTATTTT.

This clone was observed a few times. The chain recombines TRBV4-1 with TRBJ2-1; 10 nucleotides align to TRBD2. CDR1 and CDR2 from the germline V gene are MGHRA and YSYEKL. The CDR3 has 15 residues. V gave up 5 bases and J gave up 8 bases; unmatched junction bases: 9. CDR3 protein: CASSSRQRGGDEQFF. The DNA of the CDR3 is TGCGCCAGCAGCTCCCGCCAGCGGGGGGGCGATGAGCAGTTCTTC.

The chain carries TRBV4-3 and TRBJ2-7; 10 bases align to TRBD2. This CDR3 comprises 15 residues. Losses at the gene ends were 4 bases for V and 3 bases for J; bases not matched to a gene: 6. Germline V gives CDR1 LGHNA, CDR2 YSLEER. The CDR3, as DNA: TGCGCCAGCAGCCCCTCCCTAGCGGGGGTCTACGAGCAGTACTTC. Its translation is CASSPSLAGVYEQYF.

This clone turned up a few times. The rearrangement joins TRBV29-1 to TRBJ2-1; D not resolved. From germline, CDR1 is SQVTM and CDR2 ANQGSEA. Trimming took 4 bases from V and 7 from J, leaving 14 bases between them. The CDR3 runs to 13 residues. As DNA, the CDR3 is TGCAGCGTTGTGGGTCCTAAAGGGAATGAGCAGTTCTTC. This encodes CSVVGPKGNEQFF.

The chain uses TRBV28 and TRBJ1-2; a weak D match, TRBD1 (5 bases). V was trimmed by 3 bases and J by 5 bases, leaving 10 bases between them. Germline-derived CDR1 and CDR2 are MDHEN and SYDVKM. This CDR3 has 13 residues. The CDR3 DNA is TGTGCCAGCAGTTTTGACAGTATATATGGCTACACCTTC. Its protein product is CASSFDSIYGYTF.

This clone came up a few times. The CDR3 sequence: CAWTPQLGLVETQYF. In DNA, the CDR3 is TGTGCCTGGACCCCACAGCTGGGACTAGTAGAGACCCAGTACTTC. The rearrangement links TRBV30 to TRBJ2-5; 8 bases match TRBD2. CDR1 GTSNPN and CDR2 SVGIG come from the germline V gene (reference sequence). The CDR3 covers 15 residues. V lost 4 bases and J lost 4; bases outside the gene matches: 11.

The chain couples TRBV29-1 to TRBJ1-1; D is possibly TRBD1 (6 bases). Germline CDR1 is SQVTM and CDR2 is ANQGSEA. The length of the CDR3 is 12 residues. Trimming left V 6 bases short and J 1 base short, with 9 bases between. The CDR3 spells CSVKTGNTEAFF. The CDR3 DNA sequence: TGCAGCGTCAAGACAGGGAACACTGAAGCTTTCTTT.

The gene calls are TRBV28 and TRBJ2-7, with 11 bases identical to TRBD1. The CDR3 length is 16 residues. The V segment lost 2 bases and the J segment 3 bases; nucleotides outside the gene matches: 6. Germline lookup yields CDR1 MDHEN and CDR2 SYDVKM. For the CDR3, the DNA is TGTGCCAGCAGTTTAACGCCGGGACAGGGGGACTACGAGCAGTACTTC. Protein: CASSLTPGQGDYEQYF. The full variable domain, its missing parts supplied by reference TRBV28 and TRBJ2-7, is DVKVTQSSRYLVKRTGEKVFLECVQDMDHENMFWYRQDPGLGLRLIYFSYDVKMKEKGDIPEGYSVSREKKERFSLILESASTNQTSMYLCASSLTPGQGDYEQYFGPGTRLTVT.